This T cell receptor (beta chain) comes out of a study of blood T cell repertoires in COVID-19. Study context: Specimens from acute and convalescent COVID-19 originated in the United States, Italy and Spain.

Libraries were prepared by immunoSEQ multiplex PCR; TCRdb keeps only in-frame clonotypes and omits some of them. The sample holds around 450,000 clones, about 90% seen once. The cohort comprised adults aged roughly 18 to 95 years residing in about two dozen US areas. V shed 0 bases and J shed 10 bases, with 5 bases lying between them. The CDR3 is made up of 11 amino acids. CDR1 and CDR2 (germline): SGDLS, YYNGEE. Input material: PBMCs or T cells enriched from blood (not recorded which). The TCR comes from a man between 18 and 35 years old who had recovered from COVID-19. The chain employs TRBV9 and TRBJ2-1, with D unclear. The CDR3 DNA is TGTGCCAGCAGCGTAGACTGGGAGCAGTTCTTC. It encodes CASSVDWEQFF.